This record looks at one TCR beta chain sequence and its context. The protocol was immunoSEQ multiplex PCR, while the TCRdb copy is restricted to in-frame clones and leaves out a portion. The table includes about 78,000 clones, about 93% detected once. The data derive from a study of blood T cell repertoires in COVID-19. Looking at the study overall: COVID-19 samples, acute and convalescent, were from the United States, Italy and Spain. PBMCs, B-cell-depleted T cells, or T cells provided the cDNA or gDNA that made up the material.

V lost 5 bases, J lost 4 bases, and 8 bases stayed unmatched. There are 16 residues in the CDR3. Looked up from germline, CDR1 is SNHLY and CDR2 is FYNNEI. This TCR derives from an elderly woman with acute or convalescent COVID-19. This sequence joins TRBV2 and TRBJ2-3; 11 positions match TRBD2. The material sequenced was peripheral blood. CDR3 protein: CASSTRTSGPADTQYF. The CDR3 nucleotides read TGTGCCAGCAGTACCCGGACTAGCGGGCCCGCAGATACGCAGTATTTT.